The clone carrying this TCR beta chain was recorded once. The sample originates from a study of control samples from healthy donors and cancer patients. Data came from immunoSEQ multiplex PCR; TCRdb stores just in-frame clones and leaves some out. Among some 110,000 clones listed, 88% were seen once. Trimming removed 7 bases from V and 0 bases from J, with 14 bases in between. CDR1 is SGHRS and CDR2 is YFSETQ in the germline V gene. This CDR3 has 15 amino acids. This TCR was recovered from a woman aged 70-85 years in good health. Sample: blood. The J gene is TRBJ2-1, the V gene TRBV5-1; the D is unclear. The CDR3 bases are TGCGCCAGCTCCCCGGGTGCTAACTCCTACAATGAGCAGTTCTTC. Amino acid sequence: CASSPGANSYNEQFF.